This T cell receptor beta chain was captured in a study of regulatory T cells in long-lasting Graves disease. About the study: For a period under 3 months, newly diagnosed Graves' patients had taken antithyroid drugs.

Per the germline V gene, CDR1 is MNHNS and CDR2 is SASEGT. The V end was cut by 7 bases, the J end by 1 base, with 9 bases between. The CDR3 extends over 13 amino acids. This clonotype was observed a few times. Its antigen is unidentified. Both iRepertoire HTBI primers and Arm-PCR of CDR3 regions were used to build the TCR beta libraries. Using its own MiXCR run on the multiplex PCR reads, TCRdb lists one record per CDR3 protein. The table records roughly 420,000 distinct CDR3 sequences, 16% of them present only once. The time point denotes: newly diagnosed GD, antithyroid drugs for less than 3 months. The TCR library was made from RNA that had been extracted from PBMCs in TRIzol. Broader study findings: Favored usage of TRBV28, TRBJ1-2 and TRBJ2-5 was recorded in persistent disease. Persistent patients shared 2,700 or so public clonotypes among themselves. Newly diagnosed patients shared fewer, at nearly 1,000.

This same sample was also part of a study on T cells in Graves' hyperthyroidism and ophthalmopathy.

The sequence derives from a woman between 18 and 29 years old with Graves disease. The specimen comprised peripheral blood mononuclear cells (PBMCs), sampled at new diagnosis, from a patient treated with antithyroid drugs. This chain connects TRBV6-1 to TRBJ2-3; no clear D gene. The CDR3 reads CASTPTGTDTQYF. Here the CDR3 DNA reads TGTGCCAGCACCCCAACTGGCACAGATACGCAGTATTTT.